Below, one T cell receptor (beta chain) is given with its context. Germline V gene lookup returns CDR1 MNHNY and CDR2 SVGAGI (reference sequence). The CDR3 spans 14 residues. Trimming removed 9 bases from V and 7 bases from J, with 19 bases in between. Half of the eight donors gave about 0.45-1 mL blood during surgery. No fixed cell number was used; all available blood leukocytes supplied DNA. The sample comes from a study of human thymus T cells. Profiling relied on immunoSEQ multiplex PCR, and the TCRdb table lists in-frame clones only, not all of them. The table records about 50,000 clones, roughly 94% of them present only once.

Sample: blood. The sequence derives from a girl less than two years old with a congenital heart defect but otherwise immunologically healthy. The V call is TRBV6-6, the J call TRBJ2-1, with a weak D call TRBD1 (6 bases). DNA of the CDR3: TGTGCCAGTACCCAGGGGTATAATTTGAATGAGCAGTTCTTC. It yields the protein CASTQGYNLNEQFF.